Below are 28 T cell receptor beta chains sequenced from a single sample in a study of CD8 T cells in ankylosing spondylitis. Using its own MiXCR run on the 5' RACE reads, TCRdb lists one record per CDR3 protein. The sample lists about 240,000 distinct CDR3 sequences; roughly 10% were seen once. Sequencing was done on a sample of blood, either unsorted or a sorted T cell fraction (not recorded which). The source of these receptors is a male donor with ankylosing spondylitis or in good health (not recorded which).

Many counts were recorded for this clonotype. This chain joins TRBV10-3 and TRBJ1-3; D is undetermined. Germline loops: CDR1 ENHRY, CDR2 SYGVKD. V was shortened by 8 bases and J by 3 bases, with 14 bases between the two germline ends. The CDR3 contains 14 residues. The CDR3 reads CAISRQSGGNTIYF. The CDR3 DNA is TGTGCCATCTCCCGTCAAAGCGGTGGAAACACCATATATTTT.

This clonotype was detected ten times or more. The rearrangement joins TRBV12-3 or TRBV12-4 to TRBJ1-5; tentatively, D is TRBD1 (6 bases). The ends were cut back, 4 bases at V and 6 bases at J, with 16 bases in the middle. The CDR3 spans 15 residues. The CDR3 sequence: CASSSVGGRFQPQHF. The CDR3 DNA reads TGTGCCAGCAGTTCCGTCGGGGGGCGCTTTCAGCCCCAGCATTTT.

The chain has TRBV29-1 and TRBJ2-5, with D perhaps TRBD2 (6 bases). The CDR3 totals 12 residues. Germline loops: CDR1 SQVTM, CDR2 ANQGSEA. Deletions cut 5 bases from V and 1 base from J, with 8 bases between. CDR3 residues: CSVPGLQETQYF. In DNA, the CDR3 is TGCAGCGTTCCGGGACTCCAAGAGACCCAGTACTTC. Full variable domain (rest looked up from reference TRBV29-1 and TRBJ2-5): SAVISQKPSRDICQRGTSLTIQCQVDSQVTMMFWYRQQPGQSLTLIATANQGSEATYESGFVIDKFPISRPNLTFSTLTVSNMSPEDSSIYLCSVPGLQETQYFGPGTRLLVL.

This clonotype has a count of ten or more. This sequence joins TRBV6-5 and TRBJ2-1, with 10 positions matching TRBD2. The V gene's germline CDR1 is MNHEY and CDR2 SVGAGI. CDR3 length: 17 residues. The trim removed 2 bases at V and 0 bases at J, leaving 4 bases unmatched. The CDR3: CASSYTSGVRSYNEQFF. CDR3 sequence (DNA): TGTGCCAGCAGTTACACTAGCGGGGTACGCTCCTACAATGAGCAGTTCTTC.

In its sample, this clonotype was seen a few times. V is TRBV28 and J is TRBJ2-5; D is uncertain. CDR1 and CDR2 from the germline V gene are MDHEN and SYDVKM. Trimming stripped 8 bases from V and 1 base from J, with 11 bases between. The CDR3 is 13 residues long. CDR3 coding DNA: TGTGCCAGCGAGGACGGTCTCCAAGAGACCCAGTACTTC. Residues: CASEDGLQETQYF.

The chain links TRBV29-1 to TRBJ1-1; D is possibly TRBD1 (6 bases). Deletions cut 3 bases from V and 8 bases from J, with 19 bases between. The V gene's germline CDR1 is SQVTM and CDR2 ANQGSEA. The CDR3 has 14 amino acids. The CDR3 DNA reads as TGCAGCGTTGAGTCCGGGACACAATCGCTAGAAGCTTTCTTT. Amino acids: CSVESGTQSLEAFF.

This clonotype was observed a handful of times. The rearrangement uses TRBV6-1 and TRBJ2-1; the D gene is possibly TRBD2 (5 bases). V lost 6 bases, J lost 9 bases, and 21 bases lay in between. Per the germline V gene, CDR1 is MNHNS and CDR2 is SASEGT. The CDR3 totals 15 residues. CDR3 sequence: CASSPGRDRGGEQFF. CDR3 DNA: TGTGCCAGCAGCCCCGGACGGGATAGAGGCGGTGAGCAGTTCTTC.

CDR3 DNA: TGCGCCAGCAGCCAAAGGGACATTGAATCAGCTGAAGCTTTCTTT. It specifies CASSQRDIESAEAFF. This chain links TRBV4-1 with TRBJ1-1; D might be TRBD1 (6 bases). Deletions cut 2 bases from V and 6 bases from J, with 16 bases between. The CDR3 totals 15 residues. Germline-derived CDR1 and CDR2 are MGHRA and YSYEKL.

This clonotype was observed at least ten times. The chain links TRBV6-5 to TRBJ1-6, with 7 bases that match TRBD1. Germline V gene lookup returns CDR1 MNHEY and CDR2 SVGAGI. There are 14 residues in the CDR3. The trim removed 5 bases at V and 10 bases at J, leaving 8 bases unmatched. CDR3 protein: CASSLRTGSSPLHF. DNA of the CDR3: TGTGCCAGCAGTCTCCGGACAGGATCCTCACCCCTCCACTTT.

This clonotype showed up many times. CDR3 DNA: TGTGCCAGCAGCTCAAGGGAAACTAGCTCCTACGAGCAGTACTTC. This gives the protein CASSSRETSSYEQYF. This rearrangement joins TRBV3-1 to TRBJ2-7; perhaps TRBD2 as D (5 bases). The germline gives CDR1 LGHDT, CDR2 YNNKEL (reference sequence). The CDR3 totals 15 residues. V was trimmed by 5 bases and J by 0 bases, leaving 14 bases between them.

This clonotype occurred a few times. The genes are TRBV5-1 and TRBJ1-4; a possible D gene is TRBD1 (6 bases). The CDR3 has 16 amino acids. V shed 1 base and J shed 4 bases, with 14 bases lying between them. The germline V gene encodes CDR1 SGHRS and CDR2 YFSETQ. In DNA, the CDR3 is TGCGCCAGCAGCTTGAAAGGACAGAACCTTAATGAAAAACTGTTTTTT. Protein sequence: CASSLKGQNLNEKLFF.

With regard to this clonotype: A junction boundary mismatches the germline segment, possibly from a read error. The V call is TRBV6-4, the J call TRBJ2-3; 7 bases line up with TRBD1. Germline V gives CDR1 MRHNA, CDR2 SNTAGT. The CDR3 is made up of 17 amino acids. The CDR3 here is CTSAAVRDSSSTDTQYF. CDR3 DNA: TGTACCAGCGCCGCTGTACGGGACAGTTCGTCTACAGATACGCAGTATTTT.

This sequence joins TRBV10-1 and TRBJ2-2, with 11 bases matching TRBD2. This CDR3 is 15 amino acids long. The junction had 4 bases not matched to a gene; V was cut back by 3 bases and J by 7 bases. CDR1 and CDR2 (germline): WNHNN, SYGVQD (reference sequence). CDR3 DNA sequence: TGCGCCAGCAGTGAACTAGCGGGAGCGGTCGGGGAGCTGTTTTTT. Translation gives CASSELAGAVGELFF.

In its sample, this clonotype was seen many times. The V and J genes are TRBV20-1 and TRBJ1-5, with no clear D. Germline loops: CDR1 DFQATT, CDR2 SNEGSKA (reference sequence). V lost 4 bases to trimming and J lost 0 bases, with 19 bases between them. The CDR3 is 17 amino acids. The DNA for the CDR3 is TGCAGTGCTATAGGGCCGGGAGGGAGTTATAGCAATCAGCCCCAGCATTTT. Protein product: CSAIGPGGSYSNQPQHF.

This clonotype was counted many times. The genes are TRBV5-1 and TRBJ2-7; 7 positions match TRBD2. With V trimmed by 1 base and J by 2 bases, 3 bases remained unmatched. CDR1 is SGHRS and CDR2 is YFSETQ in the germline V gene. CDR3 length: 14 amino acids. CDR3 in amino acids: CASSLTSGAYEQYF. CDR3 sequence (DNA): TGCGCCAGCAGCTTGACCAGCGGGGCCTACGAGCAGTACTTC.

This clonotype was counted many times. The chain links TRBV5-1 to TRBJ2-2; 8 bases align to TRBD2. With 4 bases clipped from V and 11 bases from J, the junction kept 7 bases outside the gene matches. The CDR3 is 13 amino acids. CDR1 SGHRS and CDR2 YFSETQ come from the germline V gene. CDR3 coding DNA: TGCGCCAGCAGCCCCCGGGAGGGAGGAGAGCTGTTTTTT. This codes for CASSPREGGELFF.

This clonotype was seen repeatedly, ten times or more. V is TRBV7-2 and J is TRBJ1-2; 9 bases are a match to TRBD1. The CDR3 runs 16 residues. V was clipped by 5 bases and J by 6 bases; unmatched bases: 13. CDR1 and CDR2 from the germline V gene are SGHTA and FQGNSA. CDR3 region: CASSVISGTGSHGYTF. The CDR3 coding sequence is TGTGCCAGCAGCGTTATATCCGGGACAGGGTCTCATGGCTACACCTTC.

Only a few counts were recorded for this clonotype. This rearrangement joins TRBV6-5 to TRBJ1-1, with D unresolved. CDR1 is MNHEY and CDR2 is SVGAGI in the germline V gene. The V end was cut by 0 bases, the J end by 1 base, with 6 bases between. The CDR3 length is 14 residues. CDR3 amino acids: CASSYSWQNTEAFF. The CDR3, as DNA: TGTGCCAGCAGTTACTCTTGGCAGAACACTGAAGCTTTCTTT.

This clonotype was recorded many times. V gene TRBV12-5 combines with J gene TRBJ2-1, with D hard to call. Per the germline V gene, CDR1 is LGHNT and CDR2 is FRNRAP. V was shortened by 3 bases and J by 4 bases, with 4 bases between the two germline ends. The CDR3 consists of 12 residues. This CDR3 is CASGFRYNEQFF. The DNA of the CDR3 is TGTGCTAGTGGTTTCAGATACAATGAGCAGTTCTTC.

On this clonotype: One base away lies a much larger clone, so this may be a sequencing read error. This chain joins TRBV7-8 and TRBJ1-1; the D is unclear. Germline assignment: CDR1 SGHVS and CDR2 FQNEAQ. The CDR3 has 14 amino acids. Trimming removed 4 bases from V and 4 bases from J, with 13 bases in between. The DNA of the CDR3 is TGTGCCAGCAGCTCTAGGAGCTGGGGCACTGAAGCTTTCTTT. Encoded protein: CASSSRSWGTEAFF.

This clonotype was observed a handful of times. A much more abundant neighbour one base away suggests this may be a read error. The V gene is TRBV7-6, the J gene TRBJ2-1; 7 bases match TRBD1. Germline CDR1 is SGHVS and CDR2 is FNYEAQ. CDR3 size: 14 residues. CDR3 nucleotide sequence: TGTGTCAGCAGCTTATTGGGACAGTACAATGAGCAGTTCTTC. The encoded protein is CVSSLLGQYNEQFF.

There are many counts of this clonotype. V gene TRBV12-3 or TRBV12-4 combines with J gene TRBJ1-6, with 8 bases aligning to TRBD1. This CDR3 region has 15 residues. V lost 4 bases and J lost 9; bases outside the gene matches: 8. CDR3 DNA sequence: TGTGCCAGCAGTTGGACAGGGCTAAGTCGTTCACCCCTCCACTTT. This gives the protein CASSWTGLSRSPLHF.

Concerning this clonotype itself: A read error may be the cause here, since a much bigger clone is one base away. The rearrangement joins TRBV6-5 to TRBJ2-3, with D unclear. In germline, CDR1 is MNHEY, CDR2 SVGAGI. The ends were cut back, 4 bases at V and 6 bases at J, with 26 bases in the middle. The CDR3 is 18 amino acids. CDR3 residues: CASSSSKGLVMFPDTQYF. In nucleotides, the CDR3 is TGTGCCAGCAGTTCCTCGAAAGGGCTAGTCATGTTCCCGGATACGCAGTATTTT.

This clonotype has at least ten counts. The V and J genes are TRBV5-6 and TRBJ1-2, with 7 bases that match TRBD1. Germline assignment: CDR1 SGHDT and CDR2 YYEEEE. After removal of 4 bases from V and 2 bases from J, the junction contained 5 bases not matched to a gene. The CDR3 sequence is 14 residues long. The CDR3 is CASSLRTGNYGYTF. The CDR3 nucleotides read TGTGCCAGCAGCCTTCGGACAGGAAACTATGGCTACACCTTC.

In its sample, this clonotype was seen many times. The V gene is TRBV5-1, the J gene TRBJ2-1; 7 bases are a match to TRBD2. The CDR3 has 15 residues. Germline-derived CDR1 and CDR2 are SGHRS and YFSETQ. The J segment lost 0 bases and the V segment lost 4 bases, leaving 4 bases of the junction unmatched. CDR3 nucleotides: TGCGCCAGCAGCCTCGCGGGGGTCTCCTACAATGAGCAGTTCTTC. Residues: CASSLAGVSYNEQFF.

This clonotype has a handful of counts. The CDR3 loop is CASRGANGAYEQYF. In nucleotides, the CDR3 is TGTGCCAGCAGAGGGGCAAATGGTGCGTACGAGCAGTACTTC. The chain recombines TRBV25-1 with TRBJ2-7; tentatively, D is TRBD1 (5 bases). Germline loops: CDR1 MGHDK, CDR2 SYGVNS. CDR3 length: 14 amino acids. V was cut by 6 bases and J by 4 bases, with 16 bases left in between.

This clonotype showed up just a few times. This sequence joins TRBV12-3 or TRBV12-4 and TRBJ2-5; no reliable D call. This CDR3 spans 13 amino acids. Between the trimmed V and J ends, which lost 4 bases and 5 bases, there was a span of 11 bases. This CDR3 is CASSYELGETQYF. CDR3 DNA: TGTGCCAGCAGTTACGAACTCGGGGAGACCCAGTACTTC.

The table lists this clonotype with many counts. The chain joins TRBV12-3 or TRBV12-4 to TRBJ1-4; no firm D call. The CDR3 is 16 amino acids. Trimming shortened V by 1 base and J by 4 bases, and 13 bases separated the two germline ends. The CDR3 reads CASSLGVRALNEKLFF. The CDR3 DNA reads TGTGCCAGCAGTTTAGGGGTCCGCGCTCTTAATGAAAAACTGTTTTTT.